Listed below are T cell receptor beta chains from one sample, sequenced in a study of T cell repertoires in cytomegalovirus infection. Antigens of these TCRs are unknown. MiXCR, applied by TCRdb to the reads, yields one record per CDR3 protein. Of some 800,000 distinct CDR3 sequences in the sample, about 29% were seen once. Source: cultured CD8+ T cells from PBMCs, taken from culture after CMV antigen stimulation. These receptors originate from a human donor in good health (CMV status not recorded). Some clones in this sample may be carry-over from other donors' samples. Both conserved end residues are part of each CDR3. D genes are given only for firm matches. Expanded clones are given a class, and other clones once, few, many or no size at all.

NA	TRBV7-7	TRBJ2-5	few	CASSFSRQETQYF
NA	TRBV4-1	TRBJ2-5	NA	CASSHLGPQETQYF
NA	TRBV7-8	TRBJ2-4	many	CASSLTLAWVQYF
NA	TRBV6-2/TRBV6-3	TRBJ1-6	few	CASSYRGQGDSPLHF
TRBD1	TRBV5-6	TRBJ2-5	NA	CGSSWTGGAGETQYF
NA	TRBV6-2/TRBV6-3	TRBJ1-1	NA	CASRVSNTEAFF
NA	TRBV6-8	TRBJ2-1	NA	CANPQQPTSSYNEQFF
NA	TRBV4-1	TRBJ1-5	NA	CASSQDIRQFNQPQHF
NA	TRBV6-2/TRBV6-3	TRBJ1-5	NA	CASSYARYQPQHF
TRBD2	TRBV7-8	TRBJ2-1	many	CASSLVGGSNEQFF
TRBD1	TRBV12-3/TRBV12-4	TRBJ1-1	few	CASSLDRGFLNTEAFF
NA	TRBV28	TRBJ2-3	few	CASIGTSRADTQYF
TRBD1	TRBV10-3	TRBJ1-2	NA	CAISANRGTGDYGYTF
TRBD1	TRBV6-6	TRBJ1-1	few	CASSFTGGLFF
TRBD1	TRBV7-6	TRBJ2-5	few	CASSLAPTGEETQYF
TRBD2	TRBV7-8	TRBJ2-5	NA	CASSLGPGLAVLQETQYF
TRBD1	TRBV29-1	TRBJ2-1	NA	CSVEVGTAFGEQFF
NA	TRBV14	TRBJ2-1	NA	CASSREGHYEQFF
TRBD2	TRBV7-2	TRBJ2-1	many	CASSLGWEGSGGPYNEQFF
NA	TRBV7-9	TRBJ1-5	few	CASSPGDNQPQHF
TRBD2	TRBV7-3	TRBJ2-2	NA	CASSSEAFSGGDTGELFF
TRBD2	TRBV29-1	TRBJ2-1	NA	CSVEGLAGGSYSYNEQFF
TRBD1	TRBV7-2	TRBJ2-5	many	CASKGARETQYF
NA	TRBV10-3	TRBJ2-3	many	CAISETVTDTQYF